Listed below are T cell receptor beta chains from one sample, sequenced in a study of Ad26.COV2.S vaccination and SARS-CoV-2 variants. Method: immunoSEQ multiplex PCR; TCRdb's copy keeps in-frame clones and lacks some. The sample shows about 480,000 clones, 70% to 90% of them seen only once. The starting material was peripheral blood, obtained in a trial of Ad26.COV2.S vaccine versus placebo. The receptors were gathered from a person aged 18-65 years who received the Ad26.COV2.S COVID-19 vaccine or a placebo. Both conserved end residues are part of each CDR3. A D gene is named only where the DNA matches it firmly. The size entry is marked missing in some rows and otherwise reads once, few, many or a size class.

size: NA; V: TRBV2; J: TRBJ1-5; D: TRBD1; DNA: TGTGCCAGCAGCGGGACAGGGGGACCAGATCAGCCCCAGCATTTT; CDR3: CASSGTGGPDQPQHF
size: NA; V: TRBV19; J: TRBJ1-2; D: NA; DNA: TGTGCCAGTAGTACGAGTCGGGACAGCTACACCTTC; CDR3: CASSTSRDSYTF
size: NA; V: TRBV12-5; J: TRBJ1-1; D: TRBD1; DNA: TGTGCTAGTGGGGGAACAGGGGCTTCAAACACTGAAGCTTTCTTT; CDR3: CASGGTGASNTEAFF
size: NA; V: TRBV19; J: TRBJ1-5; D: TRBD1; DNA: TGTGCCAGTAGGAGGACAGGGGCTTGGCCCCAGCATTTT; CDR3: CASRRTGAWPQHF
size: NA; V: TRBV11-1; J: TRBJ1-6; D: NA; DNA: TGTGCCAGCAGCCGGGACACCCATTCACCCCTCCACTTT; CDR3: CASSRDTHSPLHF
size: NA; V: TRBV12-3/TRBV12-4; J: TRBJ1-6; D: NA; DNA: TGTGCCAGCAGTCGGATCGGTTCACCCCTCCACTTT; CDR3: CASSRIGSPLHF
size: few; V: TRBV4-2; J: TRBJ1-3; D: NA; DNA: TGTGCCAGCAGCCAAGAGCAGGGCTTATTATCGGGAAACACCATATATTTT; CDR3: CASSQEQGLLSGNTIYF
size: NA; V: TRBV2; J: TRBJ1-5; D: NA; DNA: TGTGCCAGCAAGTATCTACGGAATCAGCCCCAGCATTTT; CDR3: CASKYLRNQPQHF
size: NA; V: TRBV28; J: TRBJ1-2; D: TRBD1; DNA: TGTGCCAGCAGACTAGGGGGGACAGGGGACTATGGCTACACCTTC; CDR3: CASRLGGTGDYGYTF
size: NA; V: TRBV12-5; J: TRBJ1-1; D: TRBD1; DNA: TGTGCTAGTGCCACGGGACAGCTGAACACTGAAGCTTTCTTT; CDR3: CASATGQLNTEAFF
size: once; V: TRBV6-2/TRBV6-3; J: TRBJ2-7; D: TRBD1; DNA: TGTGCCAGCAGTCAAAGGACAGGGGTATACGAGCAGTACTTC; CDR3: CASSQRTGVYEQYF
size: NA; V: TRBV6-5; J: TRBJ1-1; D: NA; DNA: TGTGCCACCGCCCCTGGACAGAGGAACACTGAAGCTTTCTTT; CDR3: CATAPGQRNTEAFF
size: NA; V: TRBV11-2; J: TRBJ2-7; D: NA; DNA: TGTGCCAGCAGCCCGTCTGTCGCCTACGAGCAGTACTTC; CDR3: CASSPSVAYEQYF
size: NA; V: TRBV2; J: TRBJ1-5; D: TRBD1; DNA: TGTGCCAGCAGACCCCCGGGACAGGCAGCGAGCAATCAGCCCCAGCATTTT; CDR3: CASRPPGQAASNQPQHF
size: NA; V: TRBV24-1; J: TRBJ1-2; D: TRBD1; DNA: TGTGCCACCAGTGATCTACAGGGGTCTGGCTACACCTTC; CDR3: CATSDLQGSGYTF
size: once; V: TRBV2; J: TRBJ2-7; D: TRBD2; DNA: TGTGCCTCGCAGCGGGAGGGCCTGGGCGAGCAGTACTTC; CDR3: CASQREGLGEQYF
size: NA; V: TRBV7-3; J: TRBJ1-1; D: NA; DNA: TGTGCCAGCAGCCCCCGCCCGGGGCCGGACACTGAAGCTTTCTTT; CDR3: CASSPRPGPDTEAFF
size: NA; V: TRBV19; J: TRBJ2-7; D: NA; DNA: TGTGCCAGTAGTATAGGGTCCGGCAGATACGAGCAGTACTTC; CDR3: CASSIGSGRYEQYF
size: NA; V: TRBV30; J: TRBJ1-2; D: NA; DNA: TGTGCCTGGAGTCCCCGCCATCATCCTACCCCTGGTGGATGCACCTTC; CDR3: CAWSPRHHPTPGGCTF
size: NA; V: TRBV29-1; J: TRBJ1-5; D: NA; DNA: TGCACCTATCTTCAGAACTATAGCAATCAGCCCCAGCATTTT; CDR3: CTYLQNYSNQPQHF
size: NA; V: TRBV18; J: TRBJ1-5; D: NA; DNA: TGTGCCAGCTCACCATCCGGACAGAGGAGCAATCAGCCCCAGCATTTT; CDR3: CASSPSGQRSNQPQHF
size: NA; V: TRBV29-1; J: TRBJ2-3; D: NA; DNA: TGCAGCTTGGGGGCAGATACGCAGTATTTT; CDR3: CSLGADTQYF